In its sample, the clone carrying this TCR beta chain was seen a few times. The CDR3 covers 18 residues. CDR1 and CDR2 from the germline V gene are LGHNA and YNFKEQ. V was clipped by 0 bases and J by 0 bases; unmatched bases: 7. This sample stems from a study of cytotoxic CD8 clonotypes in ibrutinib-treated CLL. Study context: For this cohort, patients were some eleven relapsed/refractory and some 15 treatment-naive, while 17 were IGHV unmutated.

Sequencing used immunoSEQ multiplex PCR; TCRdb keeps in-frame clones, though not all of them. The table includes approximately 10,000 clones, around 81% detected once. This receptor was obtained from a human donor with chronic lymphocytic leukemia. Material: PBMCs, obtained at disease progression, from a patient treated with ibrutinib. The chain recombines TRBV4-2 with TRBJ2-7, with TRBD2 identical over 11 bases. DNA of the CDR3: TGTGCCAGCAGCCAAGATTCTAGCGGGAGGAGGAGCTCCTACGAGCAGTACTTC. Translating gives CASSQDSSGRRSSYEQYF.